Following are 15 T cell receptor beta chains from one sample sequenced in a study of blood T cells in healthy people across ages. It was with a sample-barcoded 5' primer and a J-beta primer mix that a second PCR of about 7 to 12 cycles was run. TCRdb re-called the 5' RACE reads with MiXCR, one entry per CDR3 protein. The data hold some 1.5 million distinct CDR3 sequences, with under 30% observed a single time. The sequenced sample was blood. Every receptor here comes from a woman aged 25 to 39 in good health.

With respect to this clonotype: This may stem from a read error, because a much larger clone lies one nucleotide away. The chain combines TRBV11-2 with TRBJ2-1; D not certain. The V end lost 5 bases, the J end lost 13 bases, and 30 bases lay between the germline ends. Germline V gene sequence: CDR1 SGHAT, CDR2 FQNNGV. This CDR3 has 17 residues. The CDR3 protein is CASSGHRRNLAKNIQFF. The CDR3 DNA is TGTGCCAGCAGCGGGCATCGGCGGAACTTAGCCAAAAACATTCAGTTCTTC.

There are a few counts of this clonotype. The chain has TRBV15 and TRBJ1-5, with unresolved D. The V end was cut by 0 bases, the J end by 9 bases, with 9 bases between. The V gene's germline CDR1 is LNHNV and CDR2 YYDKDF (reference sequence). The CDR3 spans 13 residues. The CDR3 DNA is TGTGCCACCAGCAGAGAAGAGCTAAGGCCCCAGCATTTT. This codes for CATSREELRPQHF.

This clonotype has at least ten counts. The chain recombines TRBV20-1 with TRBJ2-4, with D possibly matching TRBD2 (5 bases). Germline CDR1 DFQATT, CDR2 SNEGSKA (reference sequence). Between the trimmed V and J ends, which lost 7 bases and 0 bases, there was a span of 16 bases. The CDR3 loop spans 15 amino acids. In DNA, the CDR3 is TGCAGTGTTCCACCTCCCGGAGGAGCCAAAAACATTCAGTACTTC. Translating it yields CSVPPPGGAKNIQYF.

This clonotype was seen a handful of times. CDR3 nucleotides: TGTGCCACTCGATTTAGCGAGATTCAAGAGACCCAGTACTTC. It translates to CATRFSEIQETQYF. The chain joins TRBV10-3 to TRBJ2-5; a possible D gene is TRBD2 (5 bases). There are 14 residues in the CDR3. Trimming pared 10 bases from V and 2 bases from J, leaving 17 bases between. The V gene's germline CDR1 is ENHRY and CDR2 SYGVKD.

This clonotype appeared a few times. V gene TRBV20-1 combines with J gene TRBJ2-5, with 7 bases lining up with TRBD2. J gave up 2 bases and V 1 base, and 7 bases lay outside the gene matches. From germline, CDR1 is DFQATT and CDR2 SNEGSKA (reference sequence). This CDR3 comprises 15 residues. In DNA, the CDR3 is TGCAGTGCTAGAGGGCGCCCGGGAGGTCAAGAGACCCAGTACTTC. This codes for CSARGRPGGQETQYF.

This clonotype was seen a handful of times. CDR3 sequence: CASSHGTSDPYTF. In DNA, the CDR3 is TGCGCCAGCAGCCATGGAACCTCGGATCCTTACACCTTC. The rearrangement uses TRBV5-1 and TRBJ1-2, with D hard to call. The V and J ends lost 4 bases and 11 bases respectively, with 18 bases between them. The germline gives CDR1 SGHRS, CDR2 YFSETQ. The CDR3 contains 13 residues. The full variable domain, in which reference TRBV5-1 and TRBJ1-2 provide the parts outside the CDR3, is KAGVTQTPRYLIKTRGQQVTLSCSPISGHRSVSWYQQTPGQGLQFLFEYFSETQRNKGNFPGRFSGRQFSNSRSEMNVSTLELGDSALYLCASSHGTSDPYTFGSGTRLTVV.

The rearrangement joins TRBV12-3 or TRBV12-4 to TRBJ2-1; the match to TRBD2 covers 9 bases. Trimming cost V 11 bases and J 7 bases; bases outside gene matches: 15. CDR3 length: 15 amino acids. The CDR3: CAAGDRASGNNEQFF. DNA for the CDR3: TGTGCCGCAGGAGATCGGGCTAGCGGGAATAATGAGCAGTTCTTC.

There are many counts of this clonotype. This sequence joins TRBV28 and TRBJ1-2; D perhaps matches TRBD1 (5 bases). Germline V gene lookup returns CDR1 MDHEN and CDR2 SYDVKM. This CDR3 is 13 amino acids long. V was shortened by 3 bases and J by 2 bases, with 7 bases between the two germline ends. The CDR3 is CASSLRQNYGYTF. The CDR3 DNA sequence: TGTGCCAGCAGTTTGAGACAGAACTATGGCTACACCTTC.

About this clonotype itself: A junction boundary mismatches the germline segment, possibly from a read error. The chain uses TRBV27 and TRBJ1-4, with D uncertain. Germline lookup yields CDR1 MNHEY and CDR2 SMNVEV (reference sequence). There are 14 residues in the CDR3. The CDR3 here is CASSPQAANEKRFF. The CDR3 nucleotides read TGTGCCAGCAGTCCCCAAGCGGCTAATGAAAAACGGTTTTTT.

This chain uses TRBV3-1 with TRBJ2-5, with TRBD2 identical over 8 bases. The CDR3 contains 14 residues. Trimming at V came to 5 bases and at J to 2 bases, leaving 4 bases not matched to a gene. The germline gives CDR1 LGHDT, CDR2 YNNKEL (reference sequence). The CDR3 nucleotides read TGTGCCAGCAGCGGGACTAGGGAACAAGAGACCCAGTACTTC. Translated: CASSGTREQETQYF.

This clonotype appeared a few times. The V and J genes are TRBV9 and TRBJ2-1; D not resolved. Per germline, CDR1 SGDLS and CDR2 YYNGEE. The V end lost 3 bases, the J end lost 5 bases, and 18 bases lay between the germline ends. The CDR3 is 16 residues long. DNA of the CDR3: TGTGCCAGCAGCGCCAACCTCGATCCAAGAAACAATGAGCAGTTCTTC. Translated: CASSANLDPRNNEQFF. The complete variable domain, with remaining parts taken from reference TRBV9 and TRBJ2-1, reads DSGVTQTPKHLITATGQRVTLRCSPRSGDLSVYWYQQSLDQGLQFLIQYYNGEERAKGNILERFSAQQFPDLHSELNLSSLELGDSALYFCASSANLDPRNNEQFFGPGTRLTVL.

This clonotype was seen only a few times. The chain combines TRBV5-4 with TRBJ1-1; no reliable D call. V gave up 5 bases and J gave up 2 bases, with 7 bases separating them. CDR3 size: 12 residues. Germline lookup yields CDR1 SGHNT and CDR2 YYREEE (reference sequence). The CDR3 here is CASRGQNTEAFF. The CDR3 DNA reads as TGTGCCAGCAGAGGGCAAAACACTGAAGCTTTCTTT. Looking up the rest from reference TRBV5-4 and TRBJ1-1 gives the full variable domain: ETGVTQSPTHLIKTRGQQVTLRCSSQSGHNTVSWYQQALGQGPQFIFQYYREEENGRGNFPPRFSGLQFPNYSSELNVNALELDDSALYLCASRGQNTEAFFGQGTRLTVV.

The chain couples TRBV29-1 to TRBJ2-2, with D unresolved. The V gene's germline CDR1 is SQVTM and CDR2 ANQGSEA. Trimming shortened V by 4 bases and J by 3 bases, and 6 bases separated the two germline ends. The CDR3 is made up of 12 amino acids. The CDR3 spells CSVAGDTGELFF. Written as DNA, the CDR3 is TGCAGCGTTGCTGGGGACACCGGGGAGCTGTTTTTT.

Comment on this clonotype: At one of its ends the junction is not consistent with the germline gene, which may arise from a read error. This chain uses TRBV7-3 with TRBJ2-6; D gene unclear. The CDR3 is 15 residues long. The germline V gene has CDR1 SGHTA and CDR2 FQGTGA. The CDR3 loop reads CVSSLSNSGANVLTF. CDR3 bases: TGTGTCAGCAGCTTAAGTAATTCTGGGGCCAACGTCCTGACTTTC.

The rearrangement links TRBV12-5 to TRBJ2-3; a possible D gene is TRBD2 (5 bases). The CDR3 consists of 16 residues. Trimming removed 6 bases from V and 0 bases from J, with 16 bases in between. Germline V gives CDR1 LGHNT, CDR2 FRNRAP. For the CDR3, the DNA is TGTGCTAGTGGGGCTAGCTGGAGTAGTAGCACAGATACGCAGTATTTT. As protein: CASGASWSSSTDTQYF.